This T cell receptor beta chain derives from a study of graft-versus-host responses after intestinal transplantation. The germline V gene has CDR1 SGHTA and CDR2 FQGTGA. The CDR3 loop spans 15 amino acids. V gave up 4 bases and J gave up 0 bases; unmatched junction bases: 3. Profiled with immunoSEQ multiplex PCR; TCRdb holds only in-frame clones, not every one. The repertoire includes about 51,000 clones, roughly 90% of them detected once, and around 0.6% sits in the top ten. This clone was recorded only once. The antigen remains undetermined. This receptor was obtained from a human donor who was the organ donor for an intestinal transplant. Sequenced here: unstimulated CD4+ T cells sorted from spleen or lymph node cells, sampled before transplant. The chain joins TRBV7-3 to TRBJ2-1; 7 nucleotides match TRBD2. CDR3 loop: CASSSSGTSYNEQFF. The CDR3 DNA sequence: TGTGCCAGCAGCTCCAGCGGGACCTCCTACAATGAGCAGTTCTTC. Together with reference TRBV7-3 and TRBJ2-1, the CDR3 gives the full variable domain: GAGVSQTPSNKVTEKGKYVELRCDPISGHTALYWYRQSLGQGPEFLIYFQGTGAADDSGLPNDRFFAVRPEGSVSTLKIQRTERGDSAVYLCASSSSGTSYNEQFFGPGTRLTVL.